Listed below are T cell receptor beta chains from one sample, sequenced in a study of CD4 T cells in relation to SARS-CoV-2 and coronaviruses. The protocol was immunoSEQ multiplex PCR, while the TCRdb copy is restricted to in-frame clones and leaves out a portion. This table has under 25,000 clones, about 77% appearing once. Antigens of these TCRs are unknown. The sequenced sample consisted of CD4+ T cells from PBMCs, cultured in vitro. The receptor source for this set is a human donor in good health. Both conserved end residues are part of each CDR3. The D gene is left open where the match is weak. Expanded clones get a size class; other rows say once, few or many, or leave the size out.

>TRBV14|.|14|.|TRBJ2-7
TGTGCCAGCAGCCAAGTGGGCAGTACAGGGGAGCAGTACTTC
CASSQVGSTGEQYF
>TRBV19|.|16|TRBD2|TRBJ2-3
TGTGCCAGTAGTACAAAGACTAGCGGGAGCACAGATACGCAGTATTTT
CASSTKTSGSTDTQYF
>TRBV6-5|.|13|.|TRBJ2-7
TGTGCCAGCAGTCCCGGATTTTCCTACGAGCAGTACTTC
CASSPGFSYEQYF
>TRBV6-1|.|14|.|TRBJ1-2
TGTGCCAGCAGTGAAGCGACCCCCCTCAGGGGCTACACCTTC
CASSEATPLRGYTF
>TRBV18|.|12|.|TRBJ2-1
TGTGCCAGCTCCAGGGGGGAACATGAGCAGTTCTTC
CASSRGEHEQFF
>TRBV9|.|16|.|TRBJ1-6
TGTGCCAGCAGCGTAGACGGAAGCTCCTATAATTCACCCCTCCACTTT
CASSVDGSSYNSPLHF
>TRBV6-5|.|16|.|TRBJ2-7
TGTGCCAGCAGTTACGACCCATACAGGGGGGGCTACGAGCAGTACTTC
CASSYDPYRGGYEQYF
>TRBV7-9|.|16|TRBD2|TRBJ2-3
TGTGCCAGCAGCTTACTAGCGGGATCCGGCACAGATACGCAGTATTTT
CASSLLAGSGTDTQYF
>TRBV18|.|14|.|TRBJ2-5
TGTGCCAGCTCACCACCCGGCGTGCGAGAGACCCAGTACTTC
CASSPPGVRETQYF
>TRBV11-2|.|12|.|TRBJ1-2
TGTGCCAGCAGCGAGGGGAACTATGGCTACACCTTC
CASSEGNYGYTF
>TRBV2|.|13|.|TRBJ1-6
TGTGCCTCTGGGACCGACTATAATTCACCCCTCCACTTT
CASGTDYNSPLHF
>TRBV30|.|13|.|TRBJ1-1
TGTGCCTGGAGTGTACTGGAGAACACTGAAGCTTTCTTT
CAWSVLENTEAFF
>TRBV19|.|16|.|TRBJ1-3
TGTGCCAGTAGTACGGACAACGGGGGCACGGGAAACACCATATATTTT
CASSTDNGGTGNTIYF
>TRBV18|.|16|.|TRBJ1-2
TGTGCCAGCTCACGTAATCGGGATGTTGAGGTTTATGGCTACACCTTC
CASSRNRDVEVYGYTF
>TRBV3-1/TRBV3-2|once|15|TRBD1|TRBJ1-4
TGTGCCAGCAGCCAAGGCGGACAGGTGGGGGAAAAACTGTTTTTT
CASSQGGQVGEKLFF
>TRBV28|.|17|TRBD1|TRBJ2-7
TGTGCCAGCAGTCATGACAGGGCCCGGACCCGCTTTTACGAGCAGTACTTC
CASSHDRARTRFYEQYF
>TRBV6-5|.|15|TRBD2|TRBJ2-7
TGTGCCAGCAGTAGGGAACTAGCGGACCACTACGAGCAGTACTTC
CASSRELADHYEQYF
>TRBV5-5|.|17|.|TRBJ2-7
TGTGCCAGCAGCCGTCTGGATAGCGCGCCAACATCCTACGAGCAGTACTTC
CASSRLDSAPTSYEQYF
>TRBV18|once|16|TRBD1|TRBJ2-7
TGTGCCAGCTCACAAATGTCCGGGACAGGAAGTGGCGAGCAGTACTTC
CASSQMSGTGSGEQYF
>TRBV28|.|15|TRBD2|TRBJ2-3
TGTGCCAGCAGCCCGGGACTAGCCTCCGCAGATACGCAGTATTTT
CASSPGLASADTQYF
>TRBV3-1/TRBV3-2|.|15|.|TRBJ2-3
TGTGCCAGCAGCTCCTCCTCCGGGCCTAGGGATACGCAGTATTTT
CASSSSSGPRDTQYF
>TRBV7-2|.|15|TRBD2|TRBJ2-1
TGTGCCAGCAGCTTAACTAGCGGAGCCTACAATGAGCAGTTCTTC
CASSLTSGAYNEQFF
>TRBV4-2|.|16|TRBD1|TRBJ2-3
TGTGCCAGCAGCCAAGAAATGGGACAGGGCTCAGATACGCAGTATTTT
CASSQEMGQGSDTQYF
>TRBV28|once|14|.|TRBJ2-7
TGTGCCAGCCGTAGCGCAGGTAGCTCCTACGAGCAGTACTTC
CASRSAGSSYEQYF
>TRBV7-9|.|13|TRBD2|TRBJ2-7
TGTGCCAGCAGCCCCTTCGGCGGGAGCGAGCAGTACTTC
CASSPFGGSEQYF
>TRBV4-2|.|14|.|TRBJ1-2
TGTGCCAGCAGTCGAGTGACAGACTCCTATGGCTACACCTTC
CASSRVTDSYGYTF
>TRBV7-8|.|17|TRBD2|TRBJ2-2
TGTGCCAGCAGCCGACCCGGACTAGCGGGAGCCACCGGGGAGCTGTTTTTT
CASSRPGLAGATGELFF
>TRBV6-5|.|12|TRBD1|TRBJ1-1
TGTGCCAGTCAGGGGGCAGGCACTGAAGCTTTCTTT
CASQGAGTEAFF
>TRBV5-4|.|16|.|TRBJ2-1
TGTGCCAGCAGCCACTATGGGGGGCGGTCCTACAATGAGCAGTTCTTC
CASSHYGGRSYNEQFF
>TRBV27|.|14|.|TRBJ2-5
TGTGCCAGCAGTCGACAGGACCTCCAAGAGACCCAGTACTTC
CASSRQDLQETQYF
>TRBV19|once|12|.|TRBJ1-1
TGTGCCACCGGGTTGCCGAACACTGAAGCTTTCTTT
CATGLPNTEAFF
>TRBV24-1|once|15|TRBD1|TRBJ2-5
TGTGCCACCAGTGATTACGGACAGGGAGAAGAGACCCAGTACTTC
CATSDYGQGEETQYF
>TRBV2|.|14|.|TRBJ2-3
TGTGCCAGCAGGGGGTTGGGGCCCACAGATACGCAGTATTTT
CASRGLGPTDTQYF
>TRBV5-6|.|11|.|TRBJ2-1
TGTGCCAGCAGCTTAGGGCCTAGTTCAATCTTC
CASSLGPSSIF
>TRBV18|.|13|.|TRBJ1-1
TGTGCCAGCTCACCGGGGGGGAACACTGAAGCTTTCTTT
CASSPGGNTEAFF
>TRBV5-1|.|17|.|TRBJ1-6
TGCGCCAGCAGCTTGGATCTCCAGCCGGGGGCTAATTCACCCCTCCACTTT
CASSLDLQPGANSPLHF
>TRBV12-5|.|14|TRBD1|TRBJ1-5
TGTGCTAGTGGTTTCAGGGGGAACAATCAGCCCCAGCATTTT
CASGFRGNNQPQHF
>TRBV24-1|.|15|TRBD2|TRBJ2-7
TGTGCCACCAGTGACGGACTAGCGGGAGTCAGTGAGCAGTACTTC
CATSDGLAGVSEQYF
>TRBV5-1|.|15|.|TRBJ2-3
TGCGCCAGCAGCTTGGATGGCGGGTACGGGCGTACGCAGTATTTT
CASSLDGGYGRTQYF
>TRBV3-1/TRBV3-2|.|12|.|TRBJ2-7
TGTGCCAGCAGCCCCGGGGGGCCGGGGCAGTACTTC
CASSPGGPGQYF
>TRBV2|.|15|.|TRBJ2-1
TGTGCCAGCAGCGCCCAGAGGGCTAGTCAGGGTGAGCAGTTCTTC
CASSAQRASQGEQFF
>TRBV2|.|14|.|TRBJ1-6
TGTGCCAGTTGCCTTTCTCCTTATAATTCACCCCTCCACTTT
CASCLSPYNSPLHF
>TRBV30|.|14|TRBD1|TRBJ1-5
TGTGCCTGGTCCGGGACAGCGTCCGATCAGCCCCAGCATTTT
CAWSGTASDQPQHF
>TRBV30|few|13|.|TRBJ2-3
TGTGCCTGCGGACTGGCTAGCACAGATACGCAGTATTTT
CACGLASTDTQYF
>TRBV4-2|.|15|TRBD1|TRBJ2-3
TGTGCCAGCAGCCAAGGGGCAGGGGGATCGGATACGCAGTATTTT
CASSQGAGGSDTQYF
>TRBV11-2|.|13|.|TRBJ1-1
TGTGCCAGCAGCTTAAGGCAGGGCACTGAAGCTTTCTTT
CASSLRQGTEAFF
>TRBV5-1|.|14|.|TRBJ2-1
TGCGCCAGCAGCTCAACGAGTCTCGTATATGAGCAGTTCTTC
CASSSTSLVYEQFF
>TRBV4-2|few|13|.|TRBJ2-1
TGTGCCAGCAGCCAAGATATTGCGGGTGAGCAGTTCTTC
CASSQDIAGEQFF
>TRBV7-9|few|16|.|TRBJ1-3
TGTGCCAGCAGCTCCGGCAGCAGAAGGTTTGGAAACACCATATATTTT
CASSSGSRRFGNTIYF
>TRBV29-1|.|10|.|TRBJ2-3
TGCAGCGTTGAAGATTGGGGACCGTATTTT
CSVEDWGPYF